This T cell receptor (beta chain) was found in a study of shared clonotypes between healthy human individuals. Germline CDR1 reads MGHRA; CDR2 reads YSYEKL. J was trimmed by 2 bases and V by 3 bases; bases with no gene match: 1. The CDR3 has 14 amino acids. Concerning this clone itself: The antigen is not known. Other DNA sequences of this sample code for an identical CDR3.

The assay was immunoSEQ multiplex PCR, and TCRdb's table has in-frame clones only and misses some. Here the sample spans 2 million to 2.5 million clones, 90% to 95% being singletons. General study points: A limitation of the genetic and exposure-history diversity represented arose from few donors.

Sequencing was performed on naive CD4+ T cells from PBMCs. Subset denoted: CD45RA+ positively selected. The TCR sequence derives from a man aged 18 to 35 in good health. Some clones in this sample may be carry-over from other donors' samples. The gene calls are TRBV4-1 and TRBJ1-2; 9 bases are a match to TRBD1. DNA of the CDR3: TGCGCCAGCAGCCAGGGGACAGGGAACTATGGCTACACCTTC. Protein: CASSQGTGNYGYTF.